The 14 T cell receptor beta chains listed next were all sequenced from one sample in a study of regulatory T cells in long-lasting Graves disease. The time point was: newly diagnosed GD, antithyroid drugs for less than 3 months. Following extraction of RNA from PBMCs, that RNA was used to make the TCR library. Researchers made TCR beta libraries by using iRepertoire HTBI primers and running Arm-PCR on CDR3 regions. Each CDR3 protein gets one entry after TCRdb re-called the multiplex PCR reads with MiXCR. The top ten clones hold approximately 15% of a sample with under 300,000 distinct CDR3 sequences, 20% to 25% of them seen once. This material consisted of peripheral blood mononuclear cells (PBMCs), taken at new diagnosis, from a patient treated with antithyroid drugs. These receptors were collected from a female donor with Graves disease.

The rearrangement uses TRBV4-1 and TRBJ1-4; maybe TRBD1 (6 bases). V shed 5 bases and J shed 4 bases, with 14 bases lying between them. Germline lookup yields CDR1 MGHRA and CDR2 YSYEKL. This CDR3 spans 15 amino acids. CDR3 sequence reads: CASSSRGGGNEKLFF. The CDR3 DNA follows: TGCGCCAGCAGCTCAAGAGGGGGGGGTAATGAAAAACTGTTTTTT.

This clonotype was seen repeatedly, ten times or more. This chain's CDR3 is CSARQGASGYTF. The CDR3 bases are TGCAGTGCACGACAGGGGGCGTCTGGCTACACCTTC. The gene calls are TRBV20-1 and TRBJ1-2, with TRBD1 matching 10 bases. Germline V gene data show CDR1 as DFQATT and CDR2 as SNEGSKA (reference sequence). The V gene end was trimmed by 6 bases and the J gene end by 7 bases; junction bases not matched to a gene: 5. The CDR3 spans 12 residues.

Ten or more counts support this clonotype. This chain connects TRBV13 to TRBJ2-3; D is perhaps TRBD2 (6 bases). Germline assignment: CDR1 PRHDT and CDR2 FYEKMQ (reference sequence). V shed 5 bases and J shed 8 bases, with 23 bases lying between them. The CDR3 extends over 16 amino acids. CDR3 residues: CASSRLGLQRGGTQYF. The DNA for the CDR3 is TGTGCCAGCAGCCGATTGGGACTCCAGAGGGGTGGTACGCAGTATTTT.

This clonotype was detected ten times or more. The genes are TRBV6-1 and TRBJ1-5, with D possibly TRBD1 on 5 matching bases. The germline V and J ends were trimmed by 2 bases and 7 bases, with 12 bases remaining between them. Germline V gene sequence: CDR1 MNHNS, CDR2 SASEGT. The CDR3 loop spans 14 amino acids. DNA of the CDR3: TGTGCCAGCAGTGAATGGGGGATGGGCCAGCCCCAGCATTTT. Translating it yields CASSEWGMGQPQHF.

Details on this clonotype: A much larger clone differs from this one at a single base, so this may be a read error. The chain has TRBV18 and TRBJ1-4; no definite D call. CDR1 is KGHSH, CDR2 LQKENI, per germline. CDR3 length: 17 residues. This CDR3 reads CASSLSWEPATNERLFF. The CDR3 DNA reads TGTGCCAGCTCACTGTCTTGGGAACCCGCAACTAATGAAAGACTGTTTTTT.

Many counts were recorded for this clonotype. The V gene is TRBV12-3 or TRBV12-4, the J gene TRBJ2-7; 9 bases match TRBD2. V was clipped by 7 bases and J by 0 bases; unmatched bases: 4. The CDR3 has 14 amino acids. The DNA for the CDR3 is TGTGCCAGCACCGTAGCGGGGGTCTCCTACGAGCAGTACTTC. The encoded protein is CASTVAGVSYEQYF.

This clonotype was counted at least ten times. The V call is TRBV27, the J call TRBJ2-1; 7 nucleotides match TRBD1. This CDR3 has 13 residues. The germline V gene encodes CDR1 MNHEY and CDR2 SMNVEV (reference sequence). The ends lost 5 bases at V and 6 bases at J; junction bases unmatched: 4. CDR3 DNA sequence: TGTGCCAGCAGTCCCCGACAGGGCAATGAGCAGTTCTTC. This gives the protein CASSPRQGNEQFF.

In its sample, this clonotype was seen many times. The chain is built from TRBV12-3 or TRBV12-4 and TRBJ1-5, with D uncertain. The CDR3 length is 15 residues. V lost 3 bases and J lost 7, with 16 bases in between. The CDR3 loop is CASSLPGASGQPQHF. DNA for the CDR3: TGTGCCAGCAGTTTGCCGGGAGCGTCCGGGCAGCCCCAGCATTTT.

This clonotype was detected ten times or more. The chain recombines TRBV6-1 with TRBJ2-1; D gene unclear. This CDR3 region has 13 residues. Trimming pared 6 bases from V and 5 bases from J, leaving 11 bases between. The germline V gene encodes CDR1 MNHNS and CDR2 SASEGT. The chain's CDR3 is CASRTGWNNEQFF. The CDR3 coding sequence is TGTGCCAGCAGGACGGGTTGGAACAATGAGCAGTTCTTC.

This chain uses TRBV15 with TRBJ1-6; 9 nucleotides line up with TRBD1. Losses at the gene ends were 5 bases for V and 9 bases for J; bases not matched to a gene: 5. The CDR3 covers 14 residues. Germline CDR1 LNHNV, CDR2 YYDKDF (reference sequence). The CDR3 region has the DNA TGTGCCACCAGCCGGGGACAGGGAAGTTCACCCCTCCACTTT. The encoded protein is CATSRGQGSSPLHF.

This clonotype was seen ten or more times. The chain employs TRBV6-1 and TRBJ1-4; D is perhaps TRBD1 (5 bases). V was cut by 6 bases and J by 8 bases, with 16 bases left in between. CDR1 is MNHNS, CDR2 SASEGT, per germline. This CDR3 is built from 14 residues. The CDR3 nucleotides read TGTGCCAGCAGCACGCCCGGCCGGGACGAAAAACTGTTTTTT. It specifies CASSTPGRDEKLFF.

This clonotype was seen many times. V usage is TRBV3-2 and J usage is TRBJ1-1; TRBD1 was called by the table and not checked on the DNA. TRBV3-2 is a recognized pseudogene. This CDR3 contains 14 residues. As DNA, the CDR3 is TGTGCCAGCAGCCGGGGACAGGAAAACACTGAAGCTTTCTTT. It encodes CASSRGQENTEAFF.

Many counts were recorded for this clonotype. V usage is TRBV18 and J usage is TRBJ2-5; 11 bases map to TRBD2. The CDR3 contains 16 residues. V lost 1 base and J lost 3; bases outside the gene matches: 4. Germline CDR1 is KGHSH and CDR2 is LQKENI. The CDR3 spells CASSPRLAGSKETQYF. The CDR3 region has the DNA TGTGCCAGCTCACCACGACTAGCGGGATCCAAAGAGACCCAGTACTTC.

Concerning this clonotype itself: It is likely a read error: a sequence one base away is far more abundant. The chain links TRBV7-8 to TRBJ2-7; tentatively, D is TRBD2 (5 bases). Trimming removed 1 base from V and 7 bases from J, with 26 bases in between. Germline CDR1 is SGHVS and CDR2 is FQNEAQ. The CDR3 totals 18 residues. CDR3 sequence (DNA): TGTGCCAGCAGCTTAGATGGTCGAGGGCGCACGATTTACAATGAGCAGTACTTC. Protein: CASSLDGRGRTIYNEQYF. The whole variable domain, filled in from reference TRBV7-8 and TRBJ2-7, reads GAGVSQSPRYKVAKRGQDVALRCDPISGHVSLFWYQQALGQGPEFLTYFQNEAQLDKSGLPSDRFFAERPEGSVSTLKIQRTQQEDSAVYLCASSLDGRGRTIYNEQYFGPGTRLTVT.